This TCR beta chain was profiled in a study of CD8 T cells in ankylosing spondylitis. Study-wide findings and caveats: Prior literature has documented some motif variants in synovial fluid and blood from reactive arthritis. A CD8+ phenotype characterized the disease-linked clones, which were relatively rare in peripheral blood. Reported data indicate significant enrichment of disease-linked clones within matched ankylosing spondylitis synovial fluid. There was a TCR beta motif, made of 7 or 8 highly homologous variants, that appeared characteristic of ankylosing spondylitis blood.

TCRdb itself ran the 5' RACE reads through MiXCR, one entry per CDR3 protein. This sample has 700,000 to 1,000,000 distinct CDR3 sequences, with over 9.5% found just once. As to this clonotype: The antigen is unknown.

This CDR3 has 14 amino acids. The V gene's germline CDR1 is SGHTA and CDR2 FQGNSA. V shed 4 bases and J shed 6 bases, with 15 bases lying between them. This rearrangement joins TRBV7-2 to TRBJ1-2, with no clear D. The receptor was isolated from a male donor with ankylosing spondylitis. Input material: blood, either unsorted or a sorted T cell fraction (not recorded which). This chain's CDR3 is CASSSFGRSDGYTF. CDR3 DNA sequence: TGTGCCAGCAGCTCGTTCGGGAGGTCGGATGGCTACACCTTC.